This T cell receptor beta chain was retrieved from a study of cytomegalovirus exposure and HLA in healthy donors. Across the whole study: Genetic ancestry analysis placed over 65% of the 400 or so donors that were genotyped in the Caucasian-associated cluster. Points from the study as a whole: Links to common viral pathogens appeared, in a later analysis, for several of the most significant clusters. A later analysis associated around 17,000 TCR beta sequences with HLA alleles at a 0.05 false discovery rate.

Each of the donors was a healthy bone marrow donor. Regarding this clone: Its antigen is not known.

A multiplex PCR was run with 60 Vbeta primers and 13 Jbeta primers. Method: immunoSEQ multiplex PCR; TCRdb's copy keeps in-frame clones and lacks some. This table holds roughly 120,000 clones, 75% to 90% found once. This CDR3 spans 14 amino acids. The V end was cut by 9 bases, the J end by 0 bases, with 15 bases between. Germline loops: CDR1 SGHVS, CDR2 FQNEAQ. The material sequenced was PBMCs. This chain joins TRBV7-8 and TRBJ2-7, with D tentatively TRBD1 (5 bases). The clonotype was recovered from a man aged 50 or older in good health and CMV-seronegative. The CDR3 protein is CASRREGVSYEQYF. The DNA for the CDR3 is TGTGCCAGTCGACGAGAAGGGGTCTCCTACGAGCAGTACTTC.